The 15 T cell receptor beta chains listed next were all sequenced from one sample in a study of cytomegalovirus exposure and HLA in healthy donors. The method was immunoSEQ multiplex PCR; TCRdb's version includes in-frame clones alone and lacks a portion of them. The sample carries tens of thousands of clones, 85% to 95% recorded once. The sequenced sample was PBMCs. Receptors originate from a man aged 18 to 30 in good health and CMV-seronegative.

The genes are TRBV27 and TRBJ2-1, with 12 nucleotides matching TRBD2. Germline V CDR1 and CDR2: MNHEY, SMNVEV (reference sequence). The CDR3 is 18 amino acids. V lost 4 bases and J lost 7; bases outside the gene matches: 14. The CDR3 spells CASSWFPLTSGSLNEQFF. As DNA, the CDR3 is TGTGCCAGCAGTTGGTTCCCACTGACTAGCGGGAGTTTAAATGAGCAGTTCTTC.

The gene calls are TRBV9 and TRBJ2-1, with 11 bases that match TRBD1. Germline CDR1 reads SGDLS; CDR2 reads YYNGEE. The CDR3 runs 24 residues. V lost 3 bases, J lost 3 bases, and 29 bases stayed unmatched. The CDR3 sequence: CASSERGTPRDRGNKSPSYNEQFF. CDR3 DNA: TGTGCCAGCAGCGAGCGAGGCACCCCCCGGGACAGGGGGAATAAGTCCCCTAGCTACAATGAGCAGTTCTTC.

The table lists this clone with a few counts. The chain couples TRBV28 to TRBJ2-6; TRBD1 is a possible D gene (6 bases). Trimming cost V 6 bases and J 0 bases, with 12 bases left between them. Germline values: CDR1 MDHEN, CDR2 SYDVKM. The CDR3 contains 16 residues. The CDR3 sequence: CASSLGQISGANVLTF. CDR3 sequence (DNA): TGTGCCAGCAGCCTAGGACAGATCTCTGGGGCCAACGTCCTGACTTTC.

The rearrangement links TRBV7-9 to TRBJ2-6, with D perhaps TRBD1 (5 bases). This CDR3 has 16 amino acids. Germline V gives CDR1 SEHNR, CDR2 FQNEAQ (reference sequence). Trimming removed 5 bases from V and 0 bases from J, with 11 bases in between. CDR3 nucleotides: TGTGCCAGCAGCCCGTGGGGCATCTCTGGGGCCAACGTCCTGACTTTC. Translating gives CASSPWGISGANVLTF. The full variable domain, rest sourced from reference TRBV7-9 and TRBJ2-6, is DTGVSQNPRHKITKRGQNVTFRCDPISEHNRLYWYRQTLGQGPEFLTYFQNEAQLEKSRLLSDRFSAERPKGSFSTLEIQRTEQGDSAMYLCASSPWGISGANVLTFGAGSRLTVL.

This clone was seen more than once but under ten times. This sequence joins TRBV2 and TRBJ2-6; D remains unclear. Germline values: CDR1 SNHLY, CDR2 FYNNEI. Trimming removed 3 bases at V and 2 bases at J, with 5 bases between. The CDR3 totals 14 residues. The CDR3 sequence: CASSDLAGANVLTF. The CDR3 DNA sequence: TGTGCCAGCAGTGACCTAGCTGGGGCCAACGTCCTGACTTTC.

Here the CDR3 DNA reads TGTGCCAGCAGCTTAAAGACTAGCGGATTCACAGATACGCAGTATTTT. Protein sequence: CASSLKTSGFTDTQYF. This rearrangement joins TRBV5-4 to TRBJ2-3, with 9 nucleotides matching TRBD2. The CDR3 extends over 16 amino acids. In germline, CDR1 is SGHNT, CDR2 YYREEE (reference sequence). Losses at the gene ends were 2 bases for V and 2 bases for J; bases not matched to a gene: 6.

This chain uses TRBV6-1 with TRBJ2-1; D might be TRBD2 (6 bases). The V end was cut by 7 bases, the J end by 4 bases, with 11 bases between. CDR3 length equals 13 residues. CDR1 and CDR2 (germline): MNHNS, SASEGT. CDR3 protein: CASMSSVYNEQFF. CDR3 bases: TGTGCCAGCATGTCTAGCGTATACAATGAGCAGTTCTTC.

The chain couples TRBV12-5 to TRBJ2-1; D not certain. The germline V gene has CDR1 LGHNT and CDR2 FRNRAP. Trimming removed 4 bases from V and 3 bases from J, with 7 bases in between. The CDR3 sequence is 13 residues long. This CDR3 reads CASGSRLYNEQFF. The CDR3 DNA follows: TGTGCTAGTGGTTCCCGTCTCTACAATGAGCAGTTCTTC.

The chain joins TRBV30 to TRBJ2-4, with 8 bases identical to TRBD2. V shed 0 bases, J shed 7 bases, and the junction held 5 bases outside the gene matches. CDR3 size: 14 residues. Per the germline V gene, CDR1 is GTSNPN and CDR2 is SVGIG (reference sequence). The CDR3 nucleotides read TGTGCCTGGAGTGTACGGGGGGGTTTGAACATTCAGTACTTC. This sequence encodes CAWSVRGGLNIQYF.

The rearrangement uses TRBV9 and TRBJ2-2; 8 bases are shared with TRBD1. The length of the CDR3 is 17 residues. Looked up from germline, CDR1 is SGDLS and CDR2 is YYNGEE. V trimming: 4 bases; J trimming: 4 bases; junction bases outside the gene matches: 12. The CDR3 bases are TGTGCCAGCAGCTTAGCCCCAACAGGGGGTGGCACCGGGGAGCTGTTTTTT. Amino acids: CASSLAPTGGGTGELFF.

The rearrangement joins TRBV5-1 to TRBJ2-3; D may be TRBD1 (6 bases). The CDR3 sequence is 15 residues long. V was trimmed by 2 bases and J by 5 bases, leaving 15 bases between them. CDR1 is SGHRS, CDR2 YFSETQ, per germline. The CDR3 DNA is TGCGCCAGCAGCTTTTCCGGGACAAACGGAGATACGCAGTATTTT. Residues: CASSFSGTNGDTQYF.

The chain recombines TRBV9 with TRBJ2-3; 10 bases are shared with TRBD2. The CDR3 is made up of 18 amino acids. Germline V gene sequence: CDR1 SGDLS, CDR2 YYNGEE. Trimming removed 0 bases from V and 5 bases from J; junction bases left unmatched: 12. CDR3 nucleotide sequence: TGTGCCAGCAGCGTAGGGGTAGCGGGAGGCGGGGCAGGAGATACGCAGTATTTT. It codes for CASSVGVAGGGAGDTQYF.

The CDR3 loop is CASSLGVAGGDEQFF. DNA for the CDR3: TGCGCCAGCAGCTTGGGAGTAGCGGGAGGGGATGAGCAGTTCTTC. V is TRBV5-1 and J is TRBJ2-1, with 11 bases fitting TRBD2. Germline CDR1 SGHRS, CDR2 YFSETQ. V was pared by 0 bases and J by 8 bases, with 4 bases of the junction left unmatched. CDR3 length: 15 amino acids.

The V and J genes are TRBV5-6 and TRBJ1-4; no firm D call. V shed 4 bases and J shed 0 bases, with 10 bases lying between them. The germline V gene encodes CDR1 SGHDT and CDR2 YYEEEE. This CDR3 comprises 15 residues. CDR3 nucleotides: TGTGCCAGCAGCCCCACAGTCGCAACTAATGAAAAACTGTTTTTT. Protein sequence: CASSPTVATNEKLFF.

This chain links TRBV10-2 with TRBJ2-4; possibly TRBD2 for D (6 bases). Trimming took off 1 base at V and 5 bases at J, with 18 bases between the two ends. CDR3 length equals 17 residues. Germline CDR1 reads WSHSY; CDR2 reads SAAADI. In DNA form, the CDR3 reads TGCGCCAGCAGTGAGTGGTTGACGGGACTCGTTGAAAACATTCAGTACTTC. It is translated as CASSEWLTGLVENIQYF.